The source of this TCR beta chain is a study of blood T cell repertoires in COVID-19. For the study at large: Donors in the United States, Italy and Spain gave samples during acute or convalescent COVID-19. PBMCs, B-cell-depleted T cells, or T cells were the source of the cDNA or gDNA that made up the material.

Cohort assignment relied on participant-reported clinical history. Original data processing: Estimates of nucleated cell counts were drawn from the amplification of reference gene primers. This table comes from immunoSEQ multiplex PCR, and its TCRdb copy is limited to in-frame clones, with some not included. V and J calls and clone size are given by that table; D and trimming were obtained from the DNA. The sample contains 200,000 to 250,000 clones, under 90% of which appear only once. With V trimmed by 0 bases and J by 2 bases, 14 bases remained unmatched. This CDR3 region has 22 residues. CDR1 and CDR2 from the germline V gene are SGDLS and YYNGEE.

The sequenced sample was PBMCs or T cells enriched from blood (not recorded which). The TCR was taken from a woman in her fifties or sixties with acute COVID-19. The chain joins TRBV9 to TRBJ2-2, with TRBD2 identical over 15 bases. The CDR3 nucleotides read TGTGCCAGCAGCGTAGCTCCGGGACTAGCGGGAGGTACAATAATTAACACCGGGGAGCTGTTTTTT. Translating it yields CASSVAPGLAGGTIINTGELFF.